This record covers a single T cell receptor beta chain. Its specificity is not known. These data are taken from a study of blood T cells in healthy people across ages. Study conclusions and caveats: The diversity estimates, figures obtained from one million T cells, were considered underestimates. Getting older went along with TCR beta diversity per million T cells dropping roughly linearly. Leaving the PBMCs unsorted stopped any conclusive comparison of naive versus antigen-experienced cells. Not knowing donor CMV status may have confounded expanded clonotype changes.

Next came a second PCR, run for about 7 to 12 cycles, which used a sample-barcoded 5' primer along with a J-beta primer mix. TCRdb independently ran MiXCR on the 5' RACE reads; one entry per CDR3 protein. This table holds 1.5 million or so distinct CDR3 sequences, around two fifths found once. The CDR3 extends over 15 amino acids. V shed 2 bases and J shed 2 bases, with 10 bases lying between them. Germline lookup yields CDR1 SGDLS and CDR2 YYNGEE. Sequences were obtained from blood. The source is a woman in her late teens or twenties in good health. This chain connects TRBV9 to TRBJ2-2, with D tentatively TRBD1 (6 bases). CDR3 amino acids: CASSVSGTNTGELFF. The CDR3 DNA reads as TGTGCCAGCAGCGTCTCCGGGACAAACACCGGGGAGCTGTTTTTT.